This T cell receptor beta chain was sequenced in a study of blood T cell repertoires in COVID-19. Study summary: COVID-19 samples collected from the United States, Italy and Spain covered acute and convalescent phases. Nucleic acid was either cDNA or gDNA, and it came from T cells, B-cell-depleted T cells, or PBMCs.

Authors' processing steps: Nucleated cell number was recorded as an estimate derived from reference gene primer amplification. Profiling relied on immunoSEQ multiplex PCR, and the TCRdb table lists in-frame clones only, not all of them. V and J calls and clone size follow that table, whereas D and trimming were derived from the DNA. The profile shows about 380,000 clones, over 65% of them singletons. V lost 6 bases to trimming and J lost 2 bases, with 15 bases between them. The germline CDR1 and CDR2 sequences are SGHTA and FQGNSA. CDR3 length: 15 residues. This sequence originates from a human donor with acute or convalescent COVID-19. The donor label of this sample is uncertain. Specimen: peripheral blood. This chain connects TRBV7-2 to TRBJ2-3; D possibly corresponds to TRBD2 (6 bases). This chain's CDR3 is CASRPPGLLTDTQYF. In DNA, the CDR3 is TGTGCCAGCAGGCCTCCGGGACTTCTCACAGATACGCAGTATTTT.